The 27 T cell receptor beta chains below were found in one sample sequenced in a study of T cell responses to AZD1222 COVID-19 vaccine. Only in-frame clones appear in the TCRdb table, and some are missing; sequencing was by immunoSEQ multiplex PCR. Counted here are roughly 140,000 clones, roughly 93% occurring once; the ten biggest clones make up 9.3%. The starting material was peripheral blood, obtained 28 days after the second AZD1222 dose. The receptors shown here come from an adult who received the AZD1222 COVID-19 vaccine.

V gene TRBV7-9 combines with J gene TRBJ1-1; D uncertain. Germline CDR1 reads SEHNR; CDR2 reads FQNEAQ (reference sequence). The V end was cut by 2 bases, the J end by 3 bases, with 13 bases between. CDR3 size: 15 residues. As DNA, the CDR3 is TGTGCCAGCAGCTTAAAGGAGACGGGGTACACTGAAGCTTTCTTT. Translation gives CASSLKETGYTEAFF.

The rearrangement joins TRBV3-1 (or the pseudogene TRBV3-2) to TRBJ1-2; 8 bases match TRBD1. The CDR3 is 15 amino acids. J gave up 5 bases and V 2 bases, and 7 bases lay outside the gene matches. The germline CDR1 and CDR2 sequences are LGHDT and YNNKEL (reference sequence). CDR3 nucleotide sequence: TGTGCCAGCAGCCAATCGCAGGGGGCAGGATATGGCTACACCTTC. Translating it yields CASSQSQGAGYGYTF.

The chain links TRBV27 to TRBJ1-1, with D possibly TRBD1 on 6 matching bases. V was pared by 5 bases and J by 4 bases, with 17 bases between. There are 15 residues in the CDR3. Germline CDR1 and CDR2: MNHEY and SMNVEV (reference sequence). CDR3: CASSPLTGLGTEAFF. CDR3 sequence (DNA): TGTGCCAGCAGTCCCCTAACAGGGCTCGGCACTGAAGCTTTCTTT.

The chain links TRBV15 to TRBJ1-2; 7 nucleotides agree with TRBD1. This CDR3 contains 16 residues. Looked up from germline, CDR1 is LNHNV and CDR2 is YYDKDF (reference sequence). The V segment lost 3 bases and the J segment 8 bases; nucleotides outside the gene matches: 15. Here the CDR3 DNA reads TGTGCCACCAGCAGCGGGGAACAGGGGTTAGGCTTCGGCTACACCTTC. Translating gives CATSSGEQGLGFGYTF.

V gene TRBV4-1 combines with J gene TRBJ2-5; unclear D gene. The germline V and J ends were trimmed by 0 bases and 5 bases, with 13 bases remaining between them. CDR1 is MGHRA, CDR2 YSYEKL, per germline. CDR3 length: 15 residues. The CDR3 protein is CASSQDKASWETQYF. CDR3 DNA: TGCGCCAGCAGCCAAGATAAGGCTAGTTGGGAGACCCAGTACTTC.

The chain couples TRBV9 to TRBJ2-2; D possibly uses TRBD1 or TRBD2 (5 bases each). Trimming removed 0 bases at V and 6 bases at J, with 9 bases between. The CDR3 spans 14 residues. The germline CDR1 and CDR2 sequences are SGDLS and YYNGEE. As DNA, the CDR3 is TGTGCCAGCAGCGTAGGCCGGGGCCCCGGGGAGCTGTTTTTT. Translating it yields CASSVGRGPGELFF.

This chain joins TRBV7-8 and TRBJ1-4; D possibly corresponds to TRBD1 (6 bases). Trimming removed 4 bases at V and 7 bases at J, with 16 bases between. The germline gives CDR1 SGHVS, CDR2 FQNEAQ. CDR3 length: 15 residues. CDR3 nucleotide sequence: TGTGCCAGCAGCTGGGGGCAAGCCGGAGCTGAAAAACTGTTTTTT. This gives the protein CASSWGQAGAEKLFF.

The V and J genes are TRBV6-2 or TRBV6-3 and TRBJ1-1; 7 positions agree with TRBD1. The germline V gene has CDR1 MNHEY and CDR2 SVGEGT. The V segment lost 4 bases and the J segment 4 bases; nucleotides outside the gene matches: 9. The CDR3 sequence is 15 residues long. CDR3 sequence reads: CASSFRQGYPTEAFF. For the CDR3, the DNA is TGTGCCAGCAGTTTTCGACAGGGATATCCCACTGAAGCTTTCTTT.

This chain uses TRBV7-2 with TRBJ1-5; D remains ambiguous. Germline V gene lookup returns CDR1 SGHTA and CDR2 FQGNSA. There are 16 residues in the CDR3. V was cut by 1 base and J by 0 bases, with 10 bases left in between. The chain's CDR3 is CASSLGGPASNQPQHF. DNA for the CDR3: TGTGCCAGCAGCTTAGGTGGCCCGGCTAGCAATCAGCCCCAGCATTTT.

The V and J genes are TRBV2 and TRBJ1-3; D is unclear. The CDR3 contains 14 residues. The germline CDR1 and CDR2 sequences are SNHLY and FYNNEI. Trimming pared 4 bases from V and 0 bases from J, leaving 7 bases between. CDR3 region: CASSVLSSGNTIYF. CDR3 in DNA: TGTGCCAGCAGTGTCCTGAGCTCTGGAAACACCATATATTTT.

The chain combines TRBV2 with TRBJ2-3; possible D gene TRBD1, 8 bases. This CDR3 is 16 amino acids long. Germline V CDR1 and CDR2: SNHLY, FYNNEI. V was shortened by 6 bases and J by 1 base, with 17 bases between the two germline ends. CDR3 in amino acids: CASRLQGGIRTDTQYF. The DNA for the CDR3 is TGTGCCAGCAGGCTACAGGGGGGGATTCGCACAGATACGCAGTATTTT.

This clone came up once. This chain links TRBV6-5 with TRBJ1-3, with D unclear. This CDR3 spans 15 amino acids. V was trimmed by 6 bases and J by 0 bases, leaving 12 bases between them. CDR1 is MNHEY, CDR2 SVGAGI, per germline. The CDR3 DNA follows: TGTGCCAGCAGAATCGGAACGAGCTCTGGAAACACCATATATTTT. Its translation: CASRIGTSSGNTIYF.

The chain employs TRBV3-1 (or the pseudogene TRBV3-2) and TRBJ1-2; D call uncertain. V lost 0 bases and J 0 bases, leaving 5 bases between the germline ends. Germline V gives CDR1 LGHDT, CDR2 YNNKEL (reference sequence). The CDR3 spans 14 residues. Written as DNA, the CDR3 is TGTGCCAGCAGCCAAGAGATCCCTAACTATGGCTACACCTTC. This gives the protein CASSQEIPNYGYTF.

The V and J genes are TRBV15 and TRBJ2-2; 7 nucleotides agree with TRBD1. Germline loops: CDR1 LNHNV, CDR2 YYDKDF (reference sequence). J gave up 2 bases and V 3 bases, and 9 bases lay outside the gene matches. This CDR3 spans 17 amino acids. CDR3 in amino acids: CATSSPSGTVNTGELFF. The CDR3 DNA is TGTGCCACCAGCAGCCCCTCCGGGACAGTTAACACCGGGGAGCTGTTTTTT.

Only one count was recorded for this clone. The chain links TRBV27 to TRBJ2-7; no clear D gene. This CDR3 has 14 amino acids. Germline V lookup: CDR1 MNHEY, CDR2 SMNVEV (reference sequence). V dropped 7 bases and J dropped 2 bases, with 15 bases sitting between them. This CDR3 reads CASNKYTRPYEQYF. The CDR3 DNA reads as TGTGCCAGCAACAAATACACCCGGCCCTACGAGCAGTACTTC.

The CDR3 bases are TGCGCCAGCAGCTCCGGGACAGTGAGTGAGCAGTACTTC. Encoded protein: CASSSGTVSEQYF. The chain uses TRBV5-1 and TRBJ2-7; TRBD1 matches 7 bases. Per the germline V gene, CDR1 is SGHRS and CDR2 is YFSETQ. Trimming at V came to 3 bases and at J to 7 bases, leaving 7 bases not matched to a gene. The CDR3 consists of 13 residues.

The chain carries TRBV2 and TRBJ1-2; D gene uncertain. V gave up 8 bases and J gave up 4 bases, with 8 bases separating them. Per germline, CDR1 SNHLY and CDR2 FYNNEI. The CDR3 contains 11 residues. CDR3 amino acids: CASPSSYGYTF. CDR3 in DNA: TGTGCCAGCCCCTCGAGCTATGGCTACACCTTC.

The count of this clone is one. This rearrangement joins TRBV15 to TRBJ1-1; D is uncertain. The CDR3 totals 15 residues. The V gene lost 3 bases and the J gene lost 5 bases, with 16 bases spanning the gap. Germline V gene data show CDR1 as LNHNV and CDR2 as YYDKDF (reference sequence). The CDR3 spells CATSRVAAGSTEAFF. CDR3 nucleotide sequence: TGTGCCACCAGCAGGGTTGCGGCAGGTAGTACTGAAGCTTTCTTT. Using reference TRBV15 and TRBJ1-1 for the parts outside the CDR3, the full variable domain is DAMVIQNPRYQVTQFGKPVTLSCSQTLNHNVMYWYQQKSSQAPKLLFHYYDKDFNNEADTPDNFQSRRPNTSFCFLDIRSPGLGDTAMYLCATSRVAAGSTEAFFGQGTRLTVV.

This chain uses TRBV2 with TRBJ2-7; D is possibly TRBD2 (5 bases). V gave up 8 bases and J gave up 6 bases, with 20 bases separating them. Germline loops: CDR1 SNHLY, CDR2 FYNNEI. The CDR3 loop spans 14 amino acids. The CDR3 DNA reads TGTGCCAGCGGGCTAGCCGTCGGGCCCTCCGAGCAGTACGTC. Amino acids: CASGLAVGPSEQYV.

This chain joins TRBV19 and TRBJ2-7, with 7 bases identical to TRBD2. Unmatched junction bases numbered 4, after V lost 6 bases and J lost 2 bases. The CDR3 is 13 amino acids. Germline V gene data show CDR1 as LNHDA and CDR2 as SQIVND (reference sequence). The CDR3 sequence: CASSRRETYEQYF. The DNA for the CDR3 is TGTGCCAGTAGCAGGCGGGAGACCTACGAGCAGTACTTC.

This clone was counted once. The chain joins TRBV9 to TRBJ2-5; 15 bases align to TRBD2. There are 16 residues in the CDR3. The germline V gene encodes CDR1 SGDLS and CDR2 YYNGEE. Losses at the gene ends were 4 bases for V and 4 bases for J; bases not matched to a gene: 5. The CDR3 spells CASSPRTSGGGETQYF. In DNA form, the CDR3 reads TGTGCCAGCAGCCCCCGGACTAGCGGGGGGGGAGAGACCCAGTACTTC.

The chain is built from TRBV10-3 and TRBJ2-4; D remains ambiguous. Germline V lookup: CDR1 ENHRY, CDR2 SYGVKD. This CDR3 has 14 residues. V gave up 4 bases and J gave up 4 bases, with 11 bases separating them. The CDR3 DNA sequence: TGTGCCATCAGTGCCCAGATAGGTAAAAACATTCAGTACTTC. This translates into CAISAQIGKNIQYF.

This clone was counted only a few times. This rearrangement joins TRBV27 to TRBJ1-4; tentative D call: TRBD1 (5 bases). The V and J ends lost 5 bases and 7 bases respectively, with 14 bases between them. Germline loops: CDR1 MNHEY, CDR2 SMNVEV (reference sequence). This CDR3 contains 14 residues. The CDR3 loop reads CASSVQVGLEKLFF. As DNA, the CDR3 is TGTGCCAGCAGTGTACAGGTTGGGCTTGAAAAACTGTTTTTT. Variable domain in full (rest from reference TRBV27 and TRBJ1-4): EAQVTQNPRYLITVTGKKLTVTCSQNMNHEYMSWYRQDPGLGLRQIYYSMNVEVTDKGDVPEGYKVSRKEKRNFPLILESPSPNQTSLYFCASSVQVGLEKLFFGSGTQLSVL.

V gene TRBV9 combines with J gene TRBJ2-2; TRBD1 might be the D (6 bases). CDR1 SGDLS and CDR2 YYNGEE come from the germline V gene. V was pared by 4 bases and J by 5 bases, with 9 bases between. CDR3 length: 13 amino acids. The DNA of the CDR3 is TGTGCCAGCAGCACACAGGGAACCGGGGAGCTGTTTTTT. The encoded protein is CASSTQGTGELFF.

The genes are TRBV27 and TRBJ2-2; D is perhaps TRBD2 (5 bases). Germline CDR1 is MNHEY and CDR2 is SMNVEV (reference sequence). Trimming cost V 4 bases and J 1 base, with 10 bases left between them. The CDR3 is 15 residues long. The CDR3 coding sequence is TGTGCCAGCAGTTATAACCGGGAGAACACCGGGGAGCTGTTTTTT. Encoded protein: CASSYNRENTGELFF.

The chain is built from TRBV10-3 and TRBJ2-7; 13 bases are shared with TRBD2. The CDR3 is 17 residues long. The germline CDR1 and CDR2 sequences are ENHRY and SYGVKD. The junction had 9 bases not matched to a gene; V was cut back by 5 bases and J by 2 bases. In nucleotides, the CDR3 is TGTGCCATCAGTACCGGACTAGCGGGAGATCCCACCTACGAGCAGTACTTC. Residues: CAISTGLAGDPTYEQYF.

The chain has TRBV5-6 and TRBJ1-1; no definite D call. V gave up 4 bases and J gave up 0 bases, with 13 bases separating them. Germline CDR1 and CDR2: SGHDT and YYEEEE. This CDR3 is 15 amino acids long. The CDR3 sequence is CASSRGTLMNTEAFF. The CDR3 DNA reads TGTGCCAGCAGCCGTGGTACACTCATGAACACTGAAGCTTTCTTT.